This entry concerns a single TCR beta chain. This sample was taken from a study of T cell changes during pregnancy in multiple sclerosis. Data came from immunoSEQ multiplex PCR; TCRdb stores just in-frame clones and leaves some out. The table includes about 80,000 clones, roughly 94% detected once. CDR3 length equals 13 residues. Trimming cost V 1 base and J 7 bases, with 8 bases left between them. Germline V gene data show CDR1 as MNHNS and CDR2 as SASEGT. Sequenced material: peripheral blood, taken before pregnancy. The clonotype comes from a female donor with multiple sclerosis, enrolled in a pregnancy study. The rearrangement joins TRBV6-1 to TRBJ1-5; D not certain. CDR3: CASSEGEGQPQHF. The CDR3 DNA reads as TGTGCCAGCAGTGAAGGGGAGGGCCAGCCCCAGCATTTT.